This TCR beta chain appears in the sequencing data of a study of blood T cell repertoires in COVID-19. The CDR3 extends over 16 amino acids. In germline, CDR1 is SGDLS, CDR2 YYNGEE. Trimming took 1 base from V and 4 from J; bases not matched to a gene: 8. Only in-frame clones appear in the TCRdb table, and some are missing; sequencing was by immunoSEQ multiplex PCR. The table lists about 68,000 clones, 75% to 85% of them singletons. The TCR sequence derives from a man aged 50-60 years with acute or convalescent COVID-19. The material sequenced was peripheral blood. This chain connects TRBV9 to TRBJ2-1; TRBD1 matches 7 bases. In DNA, the CDR3 is TGTGCCAGCAGCGTATCCGCAAGGGGGCAGTACAATGAGCAGTTCTTC. Protein: CASSVSARGQYNEQFF.